What follows are 20 T cell receptor beta chains derived from one specimen sequenced in a study of CD8 T cells in ankylosing spondylitis. Regarding the study as a whole: About 8 highly homologous variants made up a TCR beta motif that seemed to typify ankylosing spondylitis blood.

Each CDR3 protein gets one entry after TCRdb re-called the 5' RACE reads with MiXCR. Of more than 650,000 distinct CDR3 sequences listed, approximately 12% are singletons. Their antigens are not known. Sequencing was performed on blood, either unsorted or a sorted T cell fraction (not recorded which). These receptors originate from a male donor with ankylosing spondylitis.

There are many counts of this clonotype. V gene TRBV6-2 or TRBV6-3 combines with J gene TRBJ2-3; D remains unclear. V lost 5 bases to trimming and J lost 12 bases, with 12 bases between them. The germline gives CDR1 MNHEY, CDR2 SVGEGT. This CDR3 region has 11 residues. CDR3 in amino acids: CASSDPETQYF. For the CDR3, the DNA is TGTGCCAGCAGTGATCCGGAGACTCAGTATTTT.

Only a few counts were recorded for this clonotype. The chain has TRBV7-9 and TRBJ2-1; D uncertain. V dropped 3 bases and J dropped 7 bases, with 10 bases sitting between them. The CDR3 is 13 residues long. Looked up from germline, CDR1 is SEHNR and CDR2 is FQNEAQ (reference sequence). The CDR3 DNA reads as TGTGCCAGCAGCTTCGCAGGATTTAATGAGCAGTTCTTC. This gives the protein CASSFAGFNEQFF.

This clonotype was seen a few times. The chain employs TRBV7-8 and TRBJ1-2; no clear D gene. Trimming cost V 1 base and J 2 bases, with 8 bases left between them. Per germline, CDR1 SGHVS and CDR2 FQNEAQ. This CDR3 contains 14 residues. DNA for the CDR3: TGTGCCAGCAGCTTAGACAGCGGAAACTATGGCTACACCTTC. Its translation is CASSLDSGNYGYTF.

V and J are TRBV7-8 and TRBJ2-7, with D maybe TRBD2 (5 bases). The CDR3 loop spans 16 amino acids. V was shortened by 2 bases and J by 0 bases, with 14 bases between the two germline ends. Germline V gene lookup returns CDR1 SGHVS and CDR2 FQNEAQ. The CDR3 spells CASSLYPRGSSYEQYF. The DNA for the CDR3 is TGTGCCAGCAGCTTATATCCTCGGGGTAGCTCCTACGAGCAGTACTTC.

The gene calls are TRBV30 and TRBJ2-1; D gene uncertain. This CDR3 comprises 11 residues. Between the trimmed V and J ends, which lost 3 bases and 9 bases, there was a span of 9 bases. Germline CDR1 and CDR2: GTSNPN and SVGIG (reference sequence). The CDR3 bases are TGTGCCTGGAGCCTAGACACTGAGCAGTTCTTC. Residues: CAWSLDTEQFF.

CDR3 DNA: TGTGCCAGCAGTCGGGAACGCGGGGACTATAGGAATGAGCAGTTCTTC. Translating gives CASSRERGDYRNEQFF. J is TRBJ2-1 and V is TRBV6-1; TRBD2 agrees at 7 bases. Trimming removed 5 bases from V and 7 bases from J; junction bases left unmatched: 14. This CDR3 is 16 amino acids long. Germline lookup yields CDR1 MNHNS and CDR2 SASEGT.

The rearrangement joins TRBV6-1 to TRBJ1-1; TRBD1 might be the D (6 bases). The CDR3 runs to 13 residues. Germline V gene lookup returns CDR1 MNHNS and CDR2 SASEGT. V lost 8 bases and J lost 8, with 18 bases in between. The CDR3 here is CASFSPPGGEAFF. The CDR3 bases are TGTGCCAGCTTCTCCCCCCCCGGGGGCGAAGCTTTCTTT.

This sequence joins TRBV29-1 and TRBJ2-1, with 7 bases aligning to TRBD2. This CDR3 has 14 amino acids. Germline-derived CDR1 and CDR2 are SQVTM and ANQGSEA. The V segment lost 8 bases and the J segment 5 bases; nucleotides outside the gene matches: 12. CDR3 in amino acids: CSTTPGLHNNEQFF. CDR3 coding DNA: TGCAGCACAACCCCGGGACTACATAACAATGAGCAGTTCTTC.

To note about this clonotype: One base away lies a much larger clone, so this may be a sequencing read error. The J gene is TRBJ1-5, the V gene TRBV12-3 or TRBV12-4; D is unresolved. The CDR3 has 13 amino acids. V was trimmed by 6 bases and J by 0 bases, leaving 6 bases between them. CDR3 nucleotides: TGTGCCAGCAGATTGGGTAGCAATCAGCCCCAGCATTTT. Amino acids: CASRLGSNQPQHF.

The chain recombines TRBV6-2 or TRBV6-3 with TRBJ1-1, with D hard to call. CDR3 length: 12 residues. CDR1 MNHEY and CDR2 SVGEGT come from the germline V gene. The V and J ends lost 4 bases and 7 bases respectively, with 10 bases between them. CDR3 region: CASSSGLLEAFF. The CDR3 DNA is TGTGCCAGCAGTTCCGGACTACTTGAAGCTTTCTTT.

V is TRBV20-1 and J is TRBJ2-1; D is undetermined. Trimming shortened V by 6 bases and J by 0 bases, and 15 bases separated the two germline ends. CDR1 and CDR2 from the germline V gene are DFQATT and SNEGSKA (reference sequence). The CDR3 covers 15 residues. CDR3 sequence (DNA): TGCAGTGCGATGAAGGGCCGGAGCTCCTACAATGAGCAGTTCTTC. Protein product: CSAMKGRSSYNEQFF.

This clonotype was seen ten or more times. The chain has TRBV7-2 and TRBJ1-4; D remains unclear. The CDR3 has 14 amino acids. Between the trimmed V and J ends, which lost 5 bases and 4 bases, there was a span of 11 bases. Germline CDR1 and CDR2: SGHTA and FQGNSA. CDR3 region: CASSQQSRNEKLFF. The CDR3 DNA reads TGTGCCAGCAGCCAACAGAGTCGTAATGAAAAACTGTTTTTT.

This clonotype has a handful of counts. The chain couples TRBV20-1 to TRBJ2-3; 7 bases fit TRBD1. Germline V CDR1 and CDR2: DFQATT, SNEGSKA (reference sequence). The V gene end was trimmed by 5 bases and the J gene end by 3 bases; junction bases not matched to a gene: 8. The CDR3 covers 14 residues. The CDR3 coding sequence is TGCAGTGCTCAAGGACAGGCGGCAACAGATACGCAGTATTTT. Translated, it gives CSAQGQAATDTQYF.

This clonotype has only a few counts. The rearrangement links TRBV19 to TRBJ1-1; D call uncertain. The CDR3 has 14 residues. V lost 9 bases to trimming and J lost 0 bases, with 14 bases between them. Germline CDR1 and CDR2: LNHDA and SQIVND (reference sequence). The CDR3 protein is CASRKVGLNTEAFF. The CDR3 nucleotides are TGTGCCAGCAGAAAGGTGGGGTTGAACACTGAAGCTTTCTTT.

The chain couples TRBV7-2 to TRBJ2-7, with D perhaps TRBD1 or TRBD2 (5 bases each). The CDR3 is 14 amino acids. Germline V gives CDR1 SGHTA, CDR2 FQGNSA. Trimming took 2 bases from V and 12 from J, leaving 20 bases between them. CDR3: CASSLMGEIPTGYF. The CDR3 region has the DNA TGTGCCAGCAGCTTAATGGGGGAAATTCCGACCGGGTACTTC.

This clonotype has only a few counts. The V and J genes are TRBV5-1 and TRBJ1-3, with a tentative D call TRBD1 (5 bases). CDR1 is SGHRS and CDR2 is YFSETQ in the germline V gene. V was clipped by 5 bases and J by 0 bases, with 15 bases between them. The CDR3 sequence is 16 residues long. The CDR3 protein is CASRYQQDTSGNTIYF. DNA for the CDR3: TGCGCCAGCAGATACCAACAGGACACCTCTGGAAACACCATATATTTT. Combining the CDR3 with reference TRBV5-1 and TRBJ1-3 gives the whole variable domain KAGVTQTPRYLIKTRGQQVTLSCSPISGHRSVSWYQQTPGQGLQFLFEYFSETQRNKGNFPGRFSGRQFSNSRSEMNVSTLELGDSALYLCASRYQQDTSGNTIYFGEGSWLTVV.

This chain uses TRBV20-1 with TRBJ1-1, with 8 nucleotides matching TRBD1. The germline gives CDR1 DFQATT, CDR2 SNEGSKA (reference sequence). The CDR3 sequence is 13 residues long. V shed 6 bases and J 3 bases; nucleotides not matched to a gene: 6. The CDR3 nucleotides are TGCAGTGCACAGACAGGGGCGGACACTGAAGCTTTCTTT. Protein: CSAQTGADTEAFF.

The chain recombines TRBV20-1 with TRBJ1-1; no definite D call. Deletions cut 7 bases from V and 0 bases from J, with 12 bases between. This CDR3 has 13 residues. Germline CDR1 and CDR2: DFQATT and SNEGSKA (reference sequence). In nucleotides, the CDR3 is TGCAGTGTTTCCCTCGCCATGAACACTGAAGCTTTCTTT. Amino acids: CSVSLAMNTEAFF.

This clonotype has only a few counts. The J gene is TRBJ2-3, the V gene TRBV27; D not certain. Trimming took 7 bases from V and 2 from J, leaving 10 bases between them. CDR1 and CDR2 (germline): MNHEY, SMNVEV (reference sequence). The length of the CDR3 is 13 residues. The CDR3 coding sequence is TGTGCCAGCAAGACCTACCCCACAGATACGCAGTATTTT. Protein sequence: CASKTYPTDTQYF.

This clonotype was counted at least ten times. The chain carries TRBV29-1 and TRBJ2-3; 10 bases agree with TRBD1. This CDR3 has 14 residues. V was clipped by 7 bases and J by 5 bases; unmatched bases: 9. Germline lookup yields CDR1 SQVTM and CDR2 ANQGSEA. The chain's CDR3 is CSALPGQGQDTQYF. CDR3 coding DNA: TGCAGCGCCCTACCGGGACAGGGGCAAGATACGCAGTATTTT.